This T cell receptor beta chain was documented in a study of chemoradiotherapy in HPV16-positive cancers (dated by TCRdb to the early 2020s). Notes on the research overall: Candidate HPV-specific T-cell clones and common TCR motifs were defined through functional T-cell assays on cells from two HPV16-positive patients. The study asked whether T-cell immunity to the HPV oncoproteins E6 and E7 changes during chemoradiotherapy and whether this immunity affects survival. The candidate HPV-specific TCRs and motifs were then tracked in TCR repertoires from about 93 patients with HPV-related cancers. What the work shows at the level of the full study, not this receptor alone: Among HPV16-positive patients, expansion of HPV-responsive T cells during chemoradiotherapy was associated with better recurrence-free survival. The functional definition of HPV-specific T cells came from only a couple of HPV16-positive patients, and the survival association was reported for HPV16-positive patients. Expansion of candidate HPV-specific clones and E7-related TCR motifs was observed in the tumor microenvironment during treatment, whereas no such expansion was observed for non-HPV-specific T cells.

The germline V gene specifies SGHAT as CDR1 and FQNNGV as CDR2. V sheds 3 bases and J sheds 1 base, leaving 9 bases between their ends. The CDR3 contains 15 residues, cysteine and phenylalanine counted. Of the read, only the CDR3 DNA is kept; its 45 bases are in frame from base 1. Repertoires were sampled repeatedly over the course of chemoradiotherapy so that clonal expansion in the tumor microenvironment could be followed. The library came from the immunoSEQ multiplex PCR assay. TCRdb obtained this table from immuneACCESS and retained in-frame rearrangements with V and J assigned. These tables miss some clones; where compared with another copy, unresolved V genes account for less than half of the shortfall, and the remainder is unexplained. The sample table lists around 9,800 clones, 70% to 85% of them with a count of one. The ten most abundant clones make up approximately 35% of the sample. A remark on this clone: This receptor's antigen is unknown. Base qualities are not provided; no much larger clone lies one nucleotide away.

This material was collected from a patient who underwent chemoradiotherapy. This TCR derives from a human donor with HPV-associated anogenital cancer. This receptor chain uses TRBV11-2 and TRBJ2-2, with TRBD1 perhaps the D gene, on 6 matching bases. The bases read TGTGCCAGCAGCTTCCGGGACATGAACACCGGGGAGCTGTTTTTT. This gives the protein CASSFRDMNTGELFF.